Following are 4 T cell receptor beta chains from one sample sequenced in a study of blood T cell repertoires in COVID-19. Measured with immunoSEQ multiplex PCR; TCRdb has only the in-frame clones, and not every one. The sample holds over 200,000 clones, roughly nine tenths seen once. What was sequenced was peripheral blood. These receptors originate from a man aged 60-69 years who had recovered from COVID-19.

V and J are TRBV15 and TRBJ2-5, with D tentatively TRBD2 (10 bases). The CDR3 runs 20 residues. The ends were cut back, 3 bases at V and 6 bases at J, with 32 bases in the middle. Germline V gene data show CDR1 as LNHNV and CDR2 as YYDKDF (reference sequence). The CDR3 reads CATSRTTGGEDSGRRKTQYF. CDR3 in DNA: TGTGCCACCAGCAGGACTACAGGGGGCGAGGATAGCGGGAGGAGGAAGACCCAGTACTTC.

The chain links TRBV3-1 (or the pseudogene TRBV3-2) to TRBJ1-3; TRBD1 is a possible D gene (5 bases). Per germline, CDR1 LGHDT and CDR2 YNNKEL (reference sequence). This CDR3 has 16 amino acids. Trimming removed 4 bases at V and 0 bases at J, with 13 bases between. CDR3 amino acids: CASSRPTASSGNTIYF. CDR3 sequence (DNA): TGTGCCAGCAGCCGCCCGACAGCAAGCTCTGGAAACACCATATATTTT.

The chain is built from TRBV28 and TRBJ1-1, with D hard to call. The CDR3 sequence is 13 residues long. Trimming pared 11 bases from V and 1 base from J, leaving 14 bases between. Germline V lookup: CDR1 MDHEN, CDR2 SYDVKM. The CDR3 bases are TGTGCCTCCCGGTGGACTGGGAACACTGAAGCTTTCTTT. Translated: CASRWTGNTEAFF.

This chain uses TRBV11-2 with TRBJ2-3; possible D gene TRBD2, 7 bases. Per the germline V gene, CDR1 is SGHAT and CDR2 is FQNNGV. V gave up 1 base and J gave up 2 bases, with 16 bases separating them. CDR3 length: 17 amino acids. The CDR3 coding sequence is TGTGCCAGCAGCTTAGGACGGGGGGCCCTTCTCACAGATACGCAGTATTTT. Protein product: CASSLGRGALLTDTQYF.